This is a list of T cell receptor beta chains from one sample in a study of blood T cell repertoires in COVID-19. Using immunoSEQ multiplex PCR, the repertoire was profiled, and TCRdb retains in-frame clones only, with some absent. The sample has under 450,000 clones, about 87% seen once. Sequences were obtained from PBMCs or T cells enriched from blood (not recorded which). The receptors stem from a man aged 25-45 years who had recovered from COVID-19. The CDR3 runs from the conserved cysteine through the conserved F or W. The D gene is left open where the match is weak. For some rows the clone size is stated as once, few or many, or as a class when expanded; others skip it.

V	J	D	size	length	CDR3	DNA
TRBV6-2/TRBV6-3	TRBJ2-5	-	-	14	CASSFVRDTETQYF	TGTGCCAGCAGTTTCGTCCGGGACACAGAGACCCAGTACTTC
TRBV6-1	TRBJ1-5	TRBD1	-	14	CASSDRGSGQPQHF	TGTGCCAGCAGTGACAGGGGGTCAGGTCAGCCCCAGCATTTT
TRBV18	TRBJ2-1	TRBD2	-	16	CASSPLAGGSYNEQFF	TGTGCCAGCTCACCACTAGCGGGGGGCTCCTACAATGAGCAGTTCTTC
TRBV4-1	TRBJ1-1	-	once	15	CASSDRLHTNTEAFF	TGCGCCAGCAGCGATAGACTTCACACGAACACTGAAGCTTTCTTT
TRBV5-4	TRBJ2-2	-	-	15	CASSYQGRNTGELFF	TGTGCCAGCAGCTATCAGGGGAGGAACACCGGGGAGCTGTTTTTT
TRBV7-9	TRBJ1-2	TRBD1	-	15	CASSLSDRGRFGYTF	TGTGCCAGCAGCTTGTCCGACAGGGGAAGATTTGGCTACACCTTC
TRBV7-9	TRBJ2-7	-	few	18	CASSLSGTGRGYTYEQYF	TGTGCCAGCAGCTTAAGCGGGACAGGTCGGGGTTATACCTACGAGCAGTACTTC
TRBV20-1	TRBJ1-1	TRBD1	once	11	CSAPRQGEAFF	TGCAGTGCCCCCAGACAGGGTGAAGCTTTCTTT
TRBV18	TRBJ1-6	-	few	15	CASSPRGGSNSPLHF	TGTGCCAGCTCACCTAGGGGAGGGAGCAATTCACCCCTCCACTTT
TRBV6-5	TRBJ1-3	-	-	15	CASSYTGSPGNTIYF	TGTGCCAGCAGTTATACAGGGAGCCCTGGAAACACCATATATTTT
TRBV2	TRBJ1-3	TRBD1	-	15	CASSVMTGSGNTIYF	TGTGCCAGCAGTGTTATGACAGGGTCAGGAAACACCATATATTTT
TRBV28	TRBJ2-1	-	few	15	CASSPRGGPGREQFF	TGTGCCAGCTCACCCCGCGGGGGCCCCGGAAGGGAGCAGTTCTTC
TRBV4-1	TRBJ1-5	TRBD1	-	14	CASSEEGADQPQHF	TGCGCCAGCAGCGAAGAGGGGGCGGACCAGCCCCAGCATTTT
TRBV5-1	TRBJ1-4	-	-	14	CASSLQQPGEKLFF	TGCGCCAGCAGCCTCCAACAGCCTGGGGAAAAACTGTTTTTT
TRBV2	TRBJ2-7	-	few	14	CASSEGRNFYEQYF	TGTGCCAGCAGTGAGGGGAGAAATTTTTACGAGCAGTACTTC
TRBV28	TRBJ1-6	TRBD1	-	15	CASNRDSSYNSPLHF	TGTGCCAGCAATCGGGACAGCTCCTATAATTCACCCCTCCACTTT
TRBV5-1	TRBJ1-1	TRBD1	-	17	CASSWRASGQGDTEAFF	TGCGCCAGCAGCTGGAGGGCATCGGGACAGGGTGACACTGAAGCTTTCTTT
TRBV3-1/TRBV3-2	TRBJ1-2	-	-	14	CASSGGAAGNGYTF	TGTGCCAGCAGCGGAGGGGCGGCCGGCAATGGCTACACCTTC
TRBV19	TRBJ1-2	TRBD1	-	14	CASSSQTGGSGYTF	TGTGCCAGTAGTTCCCAAACAGGGGGGTCTGGCTACACCTTC
TRBV4-1	TRBJ2-7	-	few	15	CASSQELTPAYEQYF	TGCGCCAGCAGCCAAGAACTGACTCCCGCCTACGAGCAGTACTTC
TRBV5-1	TRBJ1-1	-	once	14	CASSLNGENTEAFF	TGCGCCAGCAGCTTGAACGGAGAGAACACTGAAGCTTTCTTT
TRBV4-1	TRBJ1-4	TRBD1	-	12	CASSQDRLGLFF	TGCGCCAGCAGCCAGGACAGGTTGGGACTGTTTTTT
TRBV4-2	TRBJ2-7	-	-	16	CASSQDLAVIAYEQYF	TGTGCCAGCAGCCAAGACTTGGCGGTGATAGCCTACGAGCAGTACTTC
TRBV11-3	TRBJ1-5	-	-	17	CASSLGRQVDSNQPQHF	TGTGCCAGCAGCTTAGGGCGACAGGTTGATAGCAATCAGCCCCAGCATTTT
TRBV10-3	TRBJ2-2	TRBD1	-	16	CATGTGSSSNTGELFF	TGTGCCACCGGGACAGGTTCGTCATCTAACACCGGGGAGCTGTTTTTT
TRBV19	TRBJ2-2	-	-	14	CASTRMSSSGELFF	TGTGCCAGTACCCGAATGTCGAGCTCCGGGGAGCTGTTTTTT
TRBV30	TRBJ1-6	-	-	13	CAWSPTGNSPLHF	TGTGCCTGGAGCCCCACAGGGAATTCACCCCTCCACTTT
TRBV20-1	TRBJ1-1	TRBD1	-	14	CSASVGQGFTEAFF	TGCAGTGCTAGTGTCGGACAGGGCTTCACTGAAGCTTTCTTT
TRBV6-1	TRBJ1-6	TRBD1	-	16	CASSDPGTGYNSPLHF	TGTGCCAGCAGTGACCCCGGGACAGGGTATAATTCACCCCTCCACTTT
TRBV28	TRBJ1-2	-	-	13	CASGQGWEYGYTF	TGTGCCAGCGGGCAGGGGTGGGAGTATGGCTACACCTTC
TRBV14	TRBJ1-2	TRBD1	-	16	CASSQVPGGTPYGYTF	TGTGCCAGCAGCCAAGTTCCAGGGGGCACTCCCTATGGCTACACCTTC
TRBV7-9	TRBJ2-7	-	-	14	CASSPPQGGYEQYF	TGTGCCAGCAGCCCCCCCCAGGGAGGCTACGAGCAGTACTTC
TRBV12-3/TRBV12-4	TRBJ2-1	-	-	13	CASSLGQFNEQFF	TGTGCCAGCAGCCTTGGACAGTTCAATGAGCAGTTCTTC
TRBV30	TRBJ1-1	-	-	15	CAWSERGPRGAEAFF	TGTGCCTGGAGTGAAAGGGGCCCGCGCGGCGCTGAAGCTTTCTTT
TRBV6-5	TRBJ1-2	-	-	14	CASRKAGSNYGYTF	TGTGCCAGCAGGAAGGCGGGGTCTAACTATGGCTACACCTTC
TRBV7-9	TRBJ2-7	-	few	15	CASSLGQGRSYEQYF	TGTGCCAGCAGCTTAGGCCAGGGCAGGTCCTACGAGCAGTACTTC
TRBV10-3	TRBJ1-2	-	-	12	CAISEDRRGYTF	TGTGCCATCAGTGAGGACAGACGGGGCTACACCTTC
TRBV30	TRBJ1-6	-	few	15	CAWSPGSSYNSPLHF	TGTGCCTGGAGTCCCGGTAGCTCCTATAATTCACCCCTCCACTTT
TRBV29-1	TRBJ1-2	TRBD1	-	13	CSVFKGQVYGYTF	TGCAGCGTTTTTAAGGGACAGGTCTATGGCTACACCTTC
TRBV10-3	TRBJ1-4	-	-	12	CATRWGGEKLFF	TGTGCCACCCGTTGGGGGGGCGAAAAACTGTTTTTT
TRBV11-1	TRBJ1-1	-	-	14	CASSPVTGNTEAFF	TGTGCCAGCAGCCCGGTCACGGGGAACACTGAAGCTTTCTTT
TRBV5-1	TRBJ2-2	-	once	14	CASSRTDNTGELFF	TGCGCCAGCAGTCGGACAGACAACACCGGGGAGCTGTTTTTT
TRBV11-2	TRBJ1-1	-	-	18	CASSLDSGHGPLNTEAFF	TGTGCCAGCAGCTTAGATTCCGGACATGGTCCCTTGAACACTGAAGCTTTCTTT
TRBV11-2	TRBJ1-1	-	-	14	CASSLVSGGTEAFF	TGTGCCAGCAGCTTAGTCTCGGGGGGAACTGAAGCTTTCTTT
TRBV6-6	TRBJ1-5	-	-	14	CASSYSGSNQPQHF	TGTGCCAGCAGTTACTCCGGTAGCAATCAGCCCCAGCATTTT
TRBV11-2	TRBJ2-3	-	-	12	CASSYYTDTQYF	TGTGCCAGCAGTTATTACACAGATACGCAGTATTTT
TRBV4-1	TRBJ2-6	-	-	18	CASSQSDFLGSGANVLTF	TGCGCCAGCAGCCAGAGCGACTTCCTTGGCTCTGGGGCCAACGTCCTGACTTTC
TRBV12-5	TRBJ1-2	-	-	15	CASGLVFGHSDGYTF	TGTGCTAGTGGTTTGGTTTTCGGACATAGTGATGGCTACACCTTC